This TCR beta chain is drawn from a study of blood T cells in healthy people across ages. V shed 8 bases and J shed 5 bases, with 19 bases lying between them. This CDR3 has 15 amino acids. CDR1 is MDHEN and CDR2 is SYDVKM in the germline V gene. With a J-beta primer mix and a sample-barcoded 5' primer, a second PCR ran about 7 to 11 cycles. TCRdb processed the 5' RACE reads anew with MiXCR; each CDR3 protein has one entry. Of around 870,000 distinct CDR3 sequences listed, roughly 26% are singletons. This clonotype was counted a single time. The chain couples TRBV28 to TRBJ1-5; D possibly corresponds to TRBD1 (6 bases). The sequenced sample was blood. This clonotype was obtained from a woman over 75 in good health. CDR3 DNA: TGTGCCAGCCGGGTGGGGGGCAGCTGGGATCAGCCCCAGCATTTT. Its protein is CASRVGGSWDQPQHF.